The clone carrying this TCR beta chain occurred a few times. The antigen remains undetermined. The data stem from a study of sequential checkpoint blockade in melanoma. Overall study: Patients were randomized 1:1 to nivolumab-then-ipilimumab or ipilimumab-then-nivolumab first-line. Over 20 patients had matched tumor biopsies before treatment and at week 13 after nivolumab or ipilimumab alone. Study-wide results and caveats: Clinical benefit was about 30 times likelier when tumor T-cell fraction and clonality increased.

This CDR3 comprises 14 residues. V was trimmed by 0 bases and J by 5 bases, leaving 13 bases between them. Germline values: CDR1 GTSNPN, CDR2 SVGIG (reference sequence). Profiling relied on immunoSEQ multiplex PCR, and the TCRdb table lists in-frame clones only, not all of them. The top ten clones hold around 15% of a sample with some 3,900 clones, 20% to 25% of them seen once. Regarding treatment: randomized to nivolumab then ipilimumab (arm A) or the reverse (arm B). DNA-damaging chemotherapy had not been given to any patient beforehand. The rearrangement uses TRBV30 and TRBJ1-2; tentative D call: TRBD1 (5 bases). This specimen was tumor tissue (inferred from file names), taken from a patient given nivolumab and ipilimumab in sequence. This receptor was taken from a human donor with melanoma. The DNA of the CDR3 is TGTGCCTGGAGTGTGGGGGTCACCACTTATGGCTACACCTTC. It encodes CAWSVGVTTYGYTF.